This TCR beta chain was recovered during a study of cytomegalovirus exposure and HLA in healthy donors. Unrecorded immune exposure was likely among donors, who were nominally healthy when sampled. Trimming shortened V by 3 bases and J by 2 bases, and 10 bases separated the two germline ends. Per germline, CDR1 MGHDK and CDR2 SYGVNS. This CDR3 has 14 residues. This clone was recorded a few times. The antigen remains unidentified. Vbeta (60) and Jbeta (13) primers were used in the PCR. Some clones are missing from TCRdb's copy, which holds only in-frame ones; the method was immunoSEQ multiplex PCR. The sample includes under 300,000 clones, roughly four fifths of them seen just once. Broader study findings: In presence/absence analyses, roughly uniform sequencing depth across donors was assumed. With DRB1 most and HLA-C fewest, TCR association rates differed between HLA loci in a later analysis.

This chain uses TRBV25-1 with TRBJ1-1, with D perhaps TRBD1 (6 bases). The sequence was collected from a woman aged 60-75 years in good health and CMV-seropositive. The material sequenced was PBMCs. This chain's CDR3 is CASSDRGFNTEAFF. Here the CDR3 DNA reads TGTGCCAGCAGTGATAGGGGGTTCAACACTGAAGCTTTCTTT.